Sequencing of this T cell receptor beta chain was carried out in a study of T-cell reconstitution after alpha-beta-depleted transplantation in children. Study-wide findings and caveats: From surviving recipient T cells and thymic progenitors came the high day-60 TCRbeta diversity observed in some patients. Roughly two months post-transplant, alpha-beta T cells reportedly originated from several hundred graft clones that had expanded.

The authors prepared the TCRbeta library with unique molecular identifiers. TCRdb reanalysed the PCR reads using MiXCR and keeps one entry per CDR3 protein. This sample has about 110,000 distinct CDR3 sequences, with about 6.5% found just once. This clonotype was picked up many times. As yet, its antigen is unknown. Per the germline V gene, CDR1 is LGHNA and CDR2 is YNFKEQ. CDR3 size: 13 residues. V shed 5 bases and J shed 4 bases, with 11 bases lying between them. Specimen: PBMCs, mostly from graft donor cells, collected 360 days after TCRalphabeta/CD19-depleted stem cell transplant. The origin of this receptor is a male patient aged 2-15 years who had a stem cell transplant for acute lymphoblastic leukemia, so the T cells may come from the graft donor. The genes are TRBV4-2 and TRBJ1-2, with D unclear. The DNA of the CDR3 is TGTGCCAGCAGCTGGGCGGGGATCTATGGCTACACCTTC. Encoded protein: CASSWAGIYGYTF.